The clone carrying this T cell receptor beta chain was counted between two and nine times. The antigen remains unidentified. The data are from a study of T cell repertoires in cytomegalovirus infection. Study summary: Public signatures in TCR beta pointed to CMV infection and matching HLA type. Whole-study findings and limits: Adding up the frequency of public TCR beta families identified people who carried CMV plus the relevant HLA.

TCRdb analysed the reads with MiXCR anew, one entry per CDR3 protein. The data show around 85,000 distinct CDR3 sequences, with 40% to 50% seen just once and approximately 93% held by the top ten. V lost 5 bases and J lost 5, with 19 bases in between. The CDR3 consists of 15 residues. The sequences come from CD8+ T cells from cultured PBMCs, collected from culture after CMV antigen stimulation. The receptor was isolated from a human donor in good health (CMV status not recorded). Some clones in this sample may be carry-over from other donors' samples. The rearrangement links TRBV12-3 or TRBV12-4 to TRBJ2-7; D not resolved. CDR3 residues: CASSPLGPPVDEQYF. For the CDR3, the DNA is TGTGCCAGCAGTCCTCTTGGACCGCCTGTGGACGAGCAGTACTTC.